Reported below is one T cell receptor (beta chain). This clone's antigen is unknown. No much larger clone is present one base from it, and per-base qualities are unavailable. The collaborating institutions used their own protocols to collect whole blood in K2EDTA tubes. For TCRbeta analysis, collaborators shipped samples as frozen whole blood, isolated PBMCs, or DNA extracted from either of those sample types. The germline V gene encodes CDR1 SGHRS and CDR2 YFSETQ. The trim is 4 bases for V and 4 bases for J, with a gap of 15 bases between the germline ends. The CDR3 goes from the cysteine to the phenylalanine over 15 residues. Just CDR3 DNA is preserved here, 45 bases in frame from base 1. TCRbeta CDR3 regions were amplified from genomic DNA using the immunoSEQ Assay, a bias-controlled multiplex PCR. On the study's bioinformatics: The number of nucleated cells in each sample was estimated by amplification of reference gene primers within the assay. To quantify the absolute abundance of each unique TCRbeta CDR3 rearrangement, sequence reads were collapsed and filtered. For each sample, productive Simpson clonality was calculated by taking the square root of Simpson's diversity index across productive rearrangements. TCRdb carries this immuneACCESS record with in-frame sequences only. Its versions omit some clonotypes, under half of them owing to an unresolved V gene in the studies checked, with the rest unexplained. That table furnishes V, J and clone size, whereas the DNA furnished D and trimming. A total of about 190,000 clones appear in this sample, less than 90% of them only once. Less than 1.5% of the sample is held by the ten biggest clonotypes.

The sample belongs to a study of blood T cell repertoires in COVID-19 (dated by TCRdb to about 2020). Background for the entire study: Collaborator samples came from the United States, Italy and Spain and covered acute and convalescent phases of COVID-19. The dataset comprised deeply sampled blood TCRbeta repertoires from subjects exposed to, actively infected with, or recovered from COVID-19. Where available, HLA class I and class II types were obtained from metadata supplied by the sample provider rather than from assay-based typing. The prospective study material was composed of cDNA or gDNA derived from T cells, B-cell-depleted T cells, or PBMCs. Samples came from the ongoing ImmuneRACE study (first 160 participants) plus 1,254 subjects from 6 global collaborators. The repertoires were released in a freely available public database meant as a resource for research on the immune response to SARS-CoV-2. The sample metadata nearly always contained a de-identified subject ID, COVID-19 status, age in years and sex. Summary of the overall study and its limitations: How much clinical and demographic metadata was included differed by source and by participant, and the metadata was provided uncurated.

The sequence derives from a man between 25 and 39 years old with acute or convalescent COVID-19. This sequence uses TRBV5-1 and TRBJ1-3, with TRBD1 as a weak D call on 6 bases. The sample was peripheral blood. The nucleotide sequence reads TGCGCCAGCAGCCCCGCGGGGGCGCAAGGAAACACCATATATTTT. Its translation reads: CASSPAGAQGNTIYF.